The next 18 T cell receptor beta chains were all read from a single sample in a study of CD8+CD57+ T cells in acquired aplastic anemia. Investigators profiled TCR beta VDJ and CDR3 from genomic DNA template. TCRdb passed the reads through MiXCR, listing each CDR3 protein once. The data hold 250,000 to 300,000 distinct CDR3 sequences, with 55% to 60% observed a single time. The sequenced sample was sorted CD4+, CD8+, or CD8+CD57+ T cells (not recorded which) from PBMCs. These receptors originate from a human donor with severe aplastic anemia or a healthy control (not recorded which).

Ten or more counts support this clonotype. The CDR3 region is CASSQATGGYEQFF. CDR3 in DNA: TGTGCCAGCAGCCAAGCGACAGGGGGCTATGAGCAGTTCTTC. V is TRBV14 and J is TRBJ2-1; 10 positions match TRBD1. Germline CDR1 and CDR2: SGHDN and FVKESK. V was clipped by 1 base and J by 8 bases; unmatched bases: 2. This CDR3 contains 14 residues.

There are many counts of this clonotype. This chain links TRBV7-8 with TRBJ2-5, with D tentatively TRBD1 (6 bases). The CDR3 consists of 15 residues. The germline V and J ends were trimmed by 5 bases and 1 base, with 14 bases remaining between them. CDR1 SGHVS and CDR2 FQNEAQ come from the germline V gene. This CDR3 is CASSPLTGGQETQYF. For the CDR3, the DNA is TGTGCCAGCAGCCCATTGACAGGTGGCCAAGAGACCCAGTACTTC.

This rearrangement joins TRBV12-3 or TRBV12-4 to TRBJ1-1; D is perhaps TRBD1 (5 bases). This CDR3 spans 16 amino acids. V lost 5 bases and J 5 bases, leaving 21 bases between the germline ends. The CDR3 loop reads CASSRGVGQGGTEAFF. DNA of the CDR3: TGTGCCAGCAGTAGAGGAGTGGGTCAGGGAGGGACTGAAGCTTTCTTT.

The chain recombines TRBV5-1 with TRBJ2-5; 7 bases map to TRBD2. This CDR3 has 12 residues. CDR1 is SGHRS, CDR2 YFSETQ, per germline. V trimming: 4 bases; J trimming: 7 bases; junction bases outside the gene matches: 4. The CDR3 reads CASSDLAGTQYF. DNA of the CDR3: TGCGCCAGCAGCGACTTAGCGGGGACCCAGTACTTC.

V gene TRBV24-1 combines with J gene TRBJ2-1, with TRBD2 as a possible D gene (6 bases). Trimming removed 9 bases from V and 6 bases from J, with 20 bases in between. CDR1 KGHDR and CDR2 SFDVKD come from the germline V gene. The CDR3 extends over 15 amino acids. CDR3 sequence reads: CATGLSGTPLNEQFF. In DNA form, the CDR3 reads TGTGCCACCGGACTTAGCGGCACCCCCCTCAATGAGCAGTTCTTC.

The sample holds a few counts of this clonotype. The chain uses TRBV9 and TRBJ2-7, with D perhaps being TRBD1 or TRBD2 (6 bases each). Germline values: CDR1 SGDLS, CDR2 YYNGEE. The CDR3 has 18 amino acids. Between the trimmed V and J ends, which lost 5 bases and 3 bases, there was a span of 27 bases. Here the CDR3 reads CASSPADPWGAGGYEQYF. The CDR3 DNA reads TGTGCCAGCAGTCCTGCTGACCCTTGGGGGGCAGGCGGCTACGAGCAGTACTTC.

The rearrangement links TRBV9 to TRBJ1-4; TRBD1 aligns across 9 bases. The germline V gene has CDR1 SGDLS and CDR2 YYNGEE. The CDR3 length is 15 residues. After removal of 3 bases from V and 10 bases from J, the junction contained 10 bases not matched to a gene. For the CDR3, the DNA is TGTGCCAGCAGCGCCCGACAGGGGGGGGAGGGAAAACTGTTTTTT. It codes for CASSARQGGEGKLFF.

This clonotype was recorded at least ten times. The chain uses TRBV2 and TRBJ2-7; D uncertain. V was pared by 7 bases and J by 2 bases, with 9 bases between. Looked up from germline, CDR1 is SNHLY and CDR2 is FYNNEI. CDR3 size: 12 residues. DNA for the CDR3: TGTGCCAGCACCTATGGGGCCTACGAGCAGTACTTC. It yields the protein CASTYGAYEQYF.

This clonotype was recorded once. The V and J genes are TRBV12-3 or TRBV12-4 and TRBJ2-7; D possibly corresponds to TRBD1 (5 bases). Trimming took 5 bases from V and 5 from J, leaving 16 bases between them. This CDR3 contains 14 residues. CDR3 sequence (DNA): TGTGCCAGCAGTGAAGCTGAAGGGGTGGACGAGCAGTACTTC. Translated: CASSEAEGVDEQYF.

This clonotype has at least ten counts. V usage is TRBV5-5 and J usage is TRBJ1-2; TRBD1 aligns across 7 bases. The V segment lost 0 bases and the J segment 3 bases; nucleotides outside the gene matches: 11. Germline lookup yields CDR1 SGHKS and CDR2 YYEKEE (reference sequence). This CDR3 region has 17 residues. The CDR3 coding sequence is TGTGCCAGCAGCTTGGTCCCCCGGGACAGACTCGACTATGGCTACACCTTC. Encoded protein: CASSLVPRDRLDYGYTF.

This clonotype was recorded many times. J is TRBJ2-3 and V is TRBV3-1, with 10 bases fitting TRBD1. The J segment lost 4 bases and the V segment lost 4 bases, leaving 5 bases of the junction unmatched. The CDR3 consists of 15 residues. CDR1 is LGHDT, CDR2 YNNKEL, per germline (reference sequence). Here the CDR3 reads CASSPGQGGADTQYF. DNA for the CDR3: TGTGCCAGCAGCCCAGGACAGGGGGGCGCAGATACGCAGTATTTT.

In DNA, the CDR3 is TGTGCCAGCAGCGAGACAGGAGGGATTGTTTCACCCCTCCACTTT. Protein: CASSETGGIVSPLHF. The J gene is TRBJ1-6, the V gene TRBV7-9; tentative D call: TRBD1 (6 bases). CDR1 and CDR2 (germline): SEHNR, FQNEAQ (reference sequence). CDR3 length equals 15 residues. Trimming took off 5 bases at V and 9 bases at J, with 17 bases between the two ends. Drawing the rest from reference TRBV7-9 and TRBJ1-6, the complete variable domain is DTGVSQNPRHKITKRGQNVTFRCDPISEHNRLYWYRQTLGQGPEFLTYFQNEAQLEKSRLLSDRFSAERPKGSFSTLEIQRTEQGDSAMYLCASSETGGIVSPLHFGNGTRLTVT.

This clonotype was seen many times. The V and J genes are TRBV19 and TRBJ2-7; 10 bases agree with TRBD1. The germline V gene encodes CDR1 LNHDA and CDR2 SQIVND (reference sequence). With 6 bases clipped from V and 3 bases from J, the junction kept 5 bases outside the gene matches. The CDR3 consists of 14 residues. The CDR3, as DNA: TGTGCCAGTAGCACGACAGGGGGCCTCTACGAGCAGTACTTC. Its translation is CASSTTGGLYEQYF.

In its sample, this clonotype was seen a few times. The chain recombines TRBV5-1 with TRBJ1-6; TRBD1 aligns across 7 bases. The CDR3 sequence is 16 residues long. Germline CDR1 is SGHRS and CDR2 is YFSETQ. After removal of 2 bases from V and 9 bases from J, the junction contained 11 bases not matched to a gene. This CDR3 reads CASSLRTGTEGSPLHF. In nucleotides, the CDR3 is TGCGCCAGCAGCTTACGGACCGGGACAGAGGGTTCACCCCTCCACTTT.

This chain links TRBV25-1 with TRBJ1-1; D is uncertain. V gave up 6 bases and J gave up 6 bases, with 14 bases separating them. CDR1 and CDR2 (germline): MGHDK, SYGVNS. The CDR3 is 13 amino acids. The CDR3 region has the DNA TGTGCCAGCAGCCAACGGCGAAACGCTGAAGCTTTCTTT. This gives the protein CASSQRRNAEAFF.

There are a few counts of this clonotype. The chain uses TRBV19 and TRBJ1-5; 9 nucleotides agree with TRBD1. The CDR3 sequence is 16 residues long. V shed 5 bases, J shed 6 bases, and the junction held 11 bases outside the gene matches. Germline V gives CDR1 LNHDA, CDR2 SQIVND (reference sequence). DNA for the CDR3: TGTGCCAGTAGTGGGGGGGGACAGGGATCTTTTCAGCCCCAGCATTTT. Protein sequence: CASSGGGQGSFQPQHF.

A word on this clonotype: The CDR3 ends on some other residue instead of the conserved phenylalanine or tryptophan, so this is likely a read error. The chain has TRBV7-2 and TRBJ2-5; D could derive from TRBD1 or TRBD2 (6 bases each). CDR1 is SGHTA, CDR2 FQGNSA, per germline. The V and J ends lost 6 bases and 4 bases respectively, with 9 bases between them. The CDR3 consists of 12 residues. The CDR3 coding sequence is TGTGCCAGCAGGGAGGGGGGAGAGACCCAGTACCTC. Its translation is CASREGGETQYL.

This clonotype showed up many times. The genes are TRBV2 and TRBJ2-1; D not resolved. The CDR3 totals 11 residues. Trimming shortened V by 4 bases and J by 10 bases, and 8 bases separated the two germline ends. Per germline, CDR1 SNHLY and CDR2 FYNNEI. The CDR3 region has the DNA TGTGCCAGCAGTGCTATAGGGGAGCAGTTCTTC. Translation gives CASSAIGEQFF.